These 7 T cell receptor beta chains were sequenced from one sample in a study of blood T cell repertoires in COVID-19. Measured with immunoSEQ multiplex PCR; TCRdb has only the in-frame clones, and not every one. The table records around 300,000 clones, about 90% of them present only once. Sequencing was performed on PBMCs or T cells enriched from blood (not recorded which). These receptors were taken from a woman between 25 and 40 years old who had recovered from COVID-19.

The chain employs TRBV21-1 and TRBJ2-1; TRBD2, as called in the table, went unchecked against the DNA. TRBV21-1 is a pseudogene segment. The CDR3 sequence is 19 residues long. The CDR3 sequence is CASSKGTSGALSSYNEQFF. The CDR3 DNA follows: TGTGCCAGCAGCAAAGGGACTAGCGGGGCGTTAAGCTCCTACAATGAGCAGTTCTTC.

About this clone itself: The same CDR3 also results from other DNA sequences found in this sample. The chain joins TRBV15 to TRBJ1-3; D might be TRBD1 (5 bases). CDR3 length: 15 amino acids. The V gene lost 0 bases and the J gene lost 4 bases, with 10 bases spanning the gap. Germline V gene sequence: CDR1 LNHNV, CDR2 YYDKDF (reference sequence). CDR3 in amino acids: CATSRDRGSGNTIYF. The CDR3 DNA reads TGTGCCACCAGCAGAGATAGGGGCAGCGGAAACACCATATATTTT.

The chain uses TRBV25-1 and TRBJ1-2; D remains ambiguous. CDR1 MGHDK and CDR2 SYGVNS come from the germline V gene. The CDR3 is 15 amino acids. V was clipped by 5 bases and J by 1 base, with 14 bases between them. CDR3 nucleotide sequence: TGTGCCAGCAGTTCACCCGAAAGAGTTAACTATGGCTACACCTTC. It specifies CASSSPERVNYGYTF.

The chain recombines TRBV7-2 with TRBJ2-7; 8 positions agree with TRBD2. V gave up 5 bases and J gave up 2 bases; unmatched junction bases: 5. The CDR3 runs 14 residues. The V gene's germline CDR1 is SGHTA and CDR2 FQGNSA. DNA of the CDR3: TGTGCCAGCAGCCCACCGGGGGGGACCTACGAGCAGTACTTC. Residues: CASSPPGGTYEQYF.

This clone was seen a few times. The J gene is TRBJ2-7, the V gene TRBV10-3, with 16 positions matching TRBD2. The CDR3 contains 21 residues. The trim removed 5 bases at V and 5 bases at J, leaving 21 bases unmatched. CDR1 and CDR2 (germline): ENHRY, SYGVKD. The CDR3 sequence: CAISTLLGTSGGAASTNEQYF. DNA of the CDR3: TGTGCCATCAGTACCCTACTCGGGACTAGCGGGGGGGCCGCATCGACCAACGAGCAGTACTTC.

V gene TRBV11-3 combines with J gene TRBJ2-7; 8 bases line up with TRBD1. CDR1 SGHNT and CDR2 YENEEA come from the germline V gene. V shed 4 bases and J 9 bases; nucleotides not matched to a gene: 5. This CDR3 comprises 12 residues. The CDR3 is CASSSGQGGQYF. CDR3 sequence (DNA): TGTGCCAGCAGCTCAGGACAGGGCGGGCAGTACTTC.

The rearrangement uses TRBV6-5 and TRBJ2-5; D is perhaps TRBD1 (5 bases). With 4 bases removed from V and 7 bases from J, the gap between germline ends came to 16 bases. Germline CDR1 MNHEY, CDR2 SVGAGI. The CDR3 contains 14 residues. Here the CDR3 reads CASSWIGQTGTQYF. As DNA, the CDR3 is TGTGCCAGCAGTTGGATAGGACAAACAGGGACCCAGTACTTC.